This TCR beta chain is from a study of cytomegalovirus exposure and HLA in healthy donors. At the level of the study: In an earlier analysis, around 120 million unique TCR beta sequences were found from 150 million to 200 million T cells.

The study ran its PCR with 60 Vbeta and 13 Jbeta primers. Measured with immunoSEQ multiplex PCR; TCRdb has only the in-frame clones, and not every one. The table lists more than 150,000 clones, roughly 78% of them singletons. Germline V gene lookup returns CDR1 SEHNR and CDR2 FQNEAQ (reference sequence). V shed 1 base and J shed 5 bases, with 12 bases lying between them. CDR3 length: 16 amino acids. To note about this clone: As yet, its antigen is unknown.

Study observations and caveats: Across donors, sequencing depth was assumed by presence/absence analyses to be roughly uniform.

The source of this sequence is a woman in her forties or fifties in good health and CMV-seropositive. The specimen was PBMCs. V gene TRBV7-9 combines with J gene TRBJ1-6; D unresolved. The CDR3 region has the DNA TGTGCCAGCAGCTTAGACTTTATTCGCAATAATTCACCCCTCCACTTT. Translated: CASSLDFIRNNSPLHF.